This T cell receptor (beta chain) was profiled in a study of T cell responses to AZD1222 COVID-19 vaccine. About the research overall: Second-dose intervals near 4 or 12 weeks were combined. Study-wide results and limits: The study identified only six AZD1222 recipients as seropositive at baseline. Researchers report vaccine-associated CD4 TCRs spanning spike, with dominance at 160-218 and 743-854.

With respect to this clone: Antigen specificity is unknown.

Sequenced by immunoSEQ multiplex PCR; TCRdb stores in-frame clones only, minus some. The repertoire holds over 130,000 clones, with around 88% as singletons. This CDR3 contains 13 residues. Trimming removed 3 bases from V and 0 bases from J, with 5 bases in between. The germline gives CDR1 LNHDA, CDR2 SQIVND (reference sequence). V gene TRBV19 combines with J gene TRBJ1-1; D remains unclear. This material consisted of peripheral blood, taken on day 0 of AZD1222 vaccination. The TCR originated in an adult in good health. The CDR3 nucleotides read TGTGCCAGTAGTATTCGAGTGAACACTGAAGCTTTCTTT. It translates to CASSIRVNTEAFF.